Below are 17 T cell receptor beta chains sequenced from a single sample in a study of blood T cells in healthy people across ages. PCR was performed a second time for about 7 to 11 cycles using a sample-barcoded 5' primer and a J-beta primer mix. TCRdb independently ran MiXCR on the 5' RACE reads; one entry per CDR3 protein. Of about 1 million distinct CDR3 sequences in the sample, 20% to 25% were seen once. This same sample was also taken into another study, of T cells of mothers and their children.

Sequenced input: blood. The receptors were sampled from a girl aged 2-9 years in good health.

This clonotype occurred a few times. This chain joins TRBV9 and TRBJ2-5; 7 nucleotides match TRBD1. Germline CDR1 reads SGDLS; CDR2 reads YYNGEE. V was pared by 3 bases and J by 4 bases, with 9 bases of the junction left unmatched. The CDR3 is 15 residues long. The chain's CDR3 is CASSASTGSRETQYF. The CDR3 DNA reads as TGTGCCAGCAGCGCGTCGACAGGGTCGCGAGAGACCCAGTACTTC.

This clonotype turned up a few times. The chain employs TRBV6-5 and TRBJ1-1; D remains unclear. Germline loops: CDR1 MNHEY, CDR2 SVGAGI. This CDR3 spans 15 amino acids. Trimming took off 2 bases at V and 1 base at J, with 11 bases between the two ends. The CDR3 DNA sequence: TGTGCCAGCAGTTACGCCCGGCTGGGGAACACTGAAGCTTTCTTT. Its translation: CASSYARLGNTEAFF.

The rearrangement links TRBV5-6 to TRBJ1-5; 8 positions match TRBD1. Trimming cost V 2 bases and J 13 bases; bases outside gene matches: 11. Germline CDR1 SGHDT, CDR2 YYEEEE. The CDR3 consists of 14 residues. Written as DNA, the CDR3 is TGTGCCAGCAGCTTACGACAGGGGTCACCGAAGCAGCATTTT. As protein: CASSLRQGSPKQHF.

The chain recombines TRBV3-1 with TRBJ2-1, with TRBD1 matching 8 bases. Germline values: CDR1 LGHDT, CDR2 YNNKEL (reference sequence). The CDR3 runs 16 residues. The junction had 20 bases not matched to a gene; V was cut back by 7 bases and J by 12 bases. This CDR3 is CASTEAAFRSGGVQFF. As DNA, the CDR3 is TGTGCCAGCACAGAAGCGGCCTTCAGATCAGGGGGCGTGCAGTTCTTC.

The chain recombines TRBV2 with TRBJ2-5; 9 nucleotides agree with TRBD2. From germline, CDR1 is SNHLY and CDR2 FYNNEI. CDR3 length: 16 residues. The V segment lost 2 bases and the J segment 4 bases; nucleotides outside the gene matches: 8. The CDR3 here is CASSENLAGYGETQYF. Written as DNA, the CDR3 is TGTGCCAGCAGTGAAAATCTAGCGGGGTATGGAGAGACCCAGTACTTC.

The chain employs TRBV6-5 and TRBJ1-2; D is perhaps TRBD1 (5 bases). CDR3 size: 14 residues. Germline V gives CDR1 MNHEY, CDR2 SVGAGI. Between the trimmed V and J ends, which lost 7 bases and 5 bases, there was a span of 17 bases. CDR3 loop: CASTTGDRVYGYTF. The CDR3 nucleotides are TGTGCCAGCACCACGGGGGATAGGGTTTATGGCTACACCTTC.

The chain is built from TRBV4-1 and TRBJ1-6; no definite D call. V dropped 4 bases and J dropped 7 bases, with 14 bases sitting between them. The CDR3 has 15 amino acids. CDR1 and CDR2 (germline): MGHRA, YSYEKL. DNA for the CDR3: TGCGCCAGCAGCCGAACGACAATGGAGAATTCACCCCTCCACTTT. Its protein product is CASSRTTMENSPLHF.

The chain employs TRBV2 and TRBJ2-1; weak D call: TRBD1 (5 bases). V lost 3 bases to trimming and J lost 9 bases, with 21 bases between them. CDR3 length: 16 amino acids. Germline V lookup: CDR1 SNHLY, CDR2 FYNNEI. CDR3 bases: TGTGCCAGCAGTGAGGGTTTTGGCAGGGCTGCGGTTGAGCAGTTCTTC. This gives the protein CASSEGFGRAAVEQFF.

The chain is built from TRBV5-1 and TRBJ1-1, with D possibly being TRBD1 (5 bases). The CDR3 loop spans 15 amino acids. V dropped 3 bases and J dropped 5 bases, with 17 bases sitting between them. The germline V gene encodes CDR1 SGHRS and CDR2 YFSETQ. The CDR3 sequence: CASSSYPGGGTEAFF. Here the CDR3 DNA reads TGCGCCAGCAGCTCATACCCTGGCGGGGGTACTGAAGCTTTCTTT.

J is TRBJ2-1 and V is TRBV7-9; 8 bases are a match to TRBD2. The germline gives CDR1 SEHNR, CDR2 FQNEAQ (reference sequence). Trimming removed 3 bases from V and 8 bases from J; junction bases left unmatched: 12. The CDR3 length is 16 residues. This chain's CDR3 is CASSFSSSGSRYEQFF. The CDR3 nucleotides read TGTGCCAGCAGCTTTAGTTCCAGCGGGAGCCGCTATGAGCAGTTCTTC.

This sequence joins TRBV6-5 and TRBJ1-2; D is uncertain. CDR3 length: 14 residues. Trimming left V 2 bases short and J 6 bases short, with 13 bases between. Germline V gives CDR1 MNHEY, CDR2 SVGAGI. CDR3 nucleotide sequence: TGTGCCAGCAGTTACATGGGTTTGAGGAATGGCTACACCTTC. Encoded protein: CASSYMGLRNGYTF.

A few counts support this clonotype. J is TRBJ2-7 and V is TRBV12-3 or TRBV12-4, with D possibly matching TRBD1 (6 bases). The CDR3 spans 15 residues. V lost 11 bases and J 0 bases, leaving 20 bases between the germline ends. The CDR3 DNA reads TGTGCCTCATGCTGCGGACAGCCCAGCTCCTACGAGCAGTACTTC. Its translation is CASCCGQPSSYEQYF.

This chain links TRBV5-5 with TRBJ2-3; 8 nucleotides agree with TRBD1. Germline trimming cut 4 bases from V and 4 bases from J; bases unmatched to any gene: 5. Germline CDR1 SGHKS, CDR2 YYEKEE (reference sequence). This CDR3 has 14 amino acids. The CDR3 is CASSRTGPPDTQYF. The CDR3 DNA follows: TGTGCCAGCAGCCGGACAGGGCCGCCAGATACGCAGTATTTT.

This clonotype was seen a few times. V is TRBV5-6 and J is TRBJ2-7, with D perhaps matching TRBD2 (6 bases). The CDR3 runs to 14 residues. Trimming took 1 base from V and 1 from J, leaving 9 bases between them. In germline, CDR1 is SGHDT, CDR2 YYEEEE. The CDR3 loop is CASSLIRGSYEQYF. In nucleotides, the CDR3 is TGTGCCAGCAGCTTGATCCGGGGGTCCTACGAGCAGTACTTC.

The chain carries TRBV7-9 and TRBJ2-1, with D maybe TRBD1 (6 bases). The closer fit of TRBJ2-7 to the DNA end suggests the J call may be wrong. Germline CDR1 and CDR2: SEHNR and FQNEAQ (reference sequence). The CDR3 has 13 residues. This CDR3 is CASSSGHIYEQYF. The DNA for the CDR3 is TGTGCCAGCAGCTCGGGACACATCTACGAGCAGTACTTC.

This clonotype has just a few counts. This sequence joins TRBV24-1 and TRBJ2-5; D possibly corresponds to TRBD2 (6 bases). The CDR3 covers 15 residues. Per the germline V gene, CDR1 is KGHDR and CDR2 is SFDVKD. Trimming cost V 4 bases and J 0 bases, with 11 bases left between them. The DNA for the CDR3 is TGTGCCACCAGTGACCCCCGGAGGGACCAAGAGACCCAGTACTTC. Translating gives CATSDPRRDQETQYF.

This clonotype occurred a few times. The chain joins TRBV4-2 to TRBJ2-3; D is perhaps TRBD2 (6 bases). Trimming removed 1 base from V and 0 bases from J, with 11 bases in between. This CDR3 is 16 amino acids long. Germline CDR1 and CDR2: LGHNA and YNFKEQ. This CDR3 is CASSQAPGTSTDTQYF. The CDR3, as DNA: TGTGCCAGCAGCCAAGCACCCGGGACTAGCACAGATACGCAGTATTTT.